A selection of T cell receptor beta chains follows, all from one sample in a study of cytomegalovirus exposure and HLA in healthy donors. Sequencing was performed with immunoSEQ multiplex PCR; in TCRdb, only in-frame clones are kept and a portion is missing. The sample has around 110,000 clones; over 75% are singletons. Sequenced material: PBMCs. The receptor set was obtained from a man between 60 and 70 years old in good health and CMV-seronegative. Both conserved end residues are part of each CDR3. The D gene is left open where the match is weak. Clone size is stated in some rows and not others, as once, few, many or a class when expanded.

j_call: TRBJ1-5; v_call: TRBV2; cdr3_length: 14; clone_size: NA; d_call: NA; cdr3_aa: CATEDRLGMMPQHF; cdr3_nt: TGTGCCACCGAAGACAGGTTGGGGATGATGCCCCAGCATTTT
j_call: TRBJ1-2; v_call: TRBV29-1; cdr3_length: 11; clone_size: NA; d_call: NA; cdr3_aa: CSVGENYGYTF; cdr3_nt: TGCAGCGTAGGGGAAAACTATGGCTACACCTTC
j_call: TRBJ2-2; v_call: TRBV7-9; cdr3_length: 15; clone_size: NA; d_call: TRBD1; cdr3_aa: CASSLGTGLPGELFF; cdr3_nt: TGTGCCAGCAGCTTAGGGACAGGGCTGCCTGGGGAGCTGTTTTTT
j_call: TRBJ1-1; v_call: TRBV7-3; cdr3_length: 13; clone_size: NA; d_call: NA; cdr3_aa: CASSSQSNTEAFF; cdr3_nt: TGTGCCAGCAGCTCCCAATCGAACACTGAAGCTTTCTTT
j_call: TRBJ1-2; v_call: TRBV5-4; cdr3_length: 13; clone_size: NA; d_call: NA; cdr3_aa: CASSFPGNYGYTF; cdr3_nt: TGTGCCAGCAGCTTTCCGGGGAACTATGGCTACACCTTC
j_call: TRBJ2-7; v_call: TRBV30; cdr3_length: 13; clone_size: NA; d_call: NA; cdr3_aa: CAWTGTLSYEQYF; cdr3_nt: TGTGCCTGGACTGGGACACTTTCCTACGAGCAGTACTTC
j_call: TRBJ1-2; v_call: TRBV28; cdr3_length: 16; clone_size: NA; d_call: NA; cdr3_aa: CASSSHGTSPNYGYTF; cdr3_nt: TGTGCCAGCAGTTCACACGGGACAAGCCCTAACTATGGCTACACCTTC
j_call: TRBJ2-1; v_call: TRBV19; cdr3_length: 14; clone_size: NA; d_call: NA; cdr3_aa: CASSIERGFNEQFF; cdr3_nt: TGTGCCAGTAGTATAGAAAGAGGCTTCAATGAGCAGTTCTTC
j_call: TRBJ1-5; v_call: TRBV10-3; cdr3_length: 15; clone_size: NA; d_call: TRBD1; cdr3_aa: CAISAQTGGNQPQHF; cdr3_nt: TGTGCCATATCCGCCCAAACAGGGGGCAATCAGCCCCAGCATTTT
j_call: TRBJ1-6; v_call: TRBV5-8; cdr3_length: 15; clone_size: NA; d_call: TRBD1; cdr3_aa: CASSHRTGLNSPLHF; cdr3_nt: TGTGCCAGCAGCCATCGGACAGGGCTTAATTCACCCCTCCACTTT
j_call: TRBJ2-5; v_call: TRBV5-1; cdr3_length: 15; clone_size: NA; d_call: TRBD2; cdr3_aa: CASSPQAGDQETQYF; cdr3_nt: TGCGCCAGCAGTCCTCAGGCGGGGGACCAAGAGACCCAGTACTTC
j_call: TRBJ1-2; v_call: TRBV4-2; cdr3_length: 14; clone_size: NA; d_call: NA; cdr3_aa: CASSQAGTPYGYTF; cdr3_nt: TGTGCCAGCAGCCAAGCAGGTACTCCATATGGCTACACCTTC
j_call: TRBJ1-1; v_call: TRBV28; cdr3_length: 15; clone_size: NA; d_call: NA; cdr3_aa: CASSAQQGGVTEAFF; cdr3_nt: TGTGCCAGCAGCGCCCAACAGGGAGGGGTCACTGAAGCTTTCTTT
j_call: TRBJ2-6; v_call: TRBV9; cdr3_length: 17; clone_size: once; d_call: TRBD1; cdr3_aa: CATLTGGGESGANVLTF; cdr3_nt: TGTGCCACCTTGACAGGGGGCGGGGAATCTGGGGCCAACGTCCTGACTTTC
j_call: TRBJ2-5; v_call: TRBV4-1; cdr3_length: 16; clone_size: NA; d_call: NA; cdr3_aa: CASSPEGGGSRETQYF; cdr3_nt: TGCGCCAGCAGCCCCGAAGGGGGAGGGAGCAGAGAGACCCAGTACTTC
j_call: TRBJ2-7; v_call: TRBV30; cdr3_length: 12; clone_size: NA; d_call: TRBD1; cdr3_aa: CAWNRGPYEQYF; cdr3_nt: TGTGCCTGGAACAGGGGCCCCTACGAGCAGTACTTC
j_call: TRBJ2-1; v_call: TRBV7-3; cdr3_length: 16; clone_size: NA; d_call: TRBD2; cdr3_aa: CASSRAGLAGNNEQFF; cdr3_nt: TGTGCCAGCAGCCGAGCAGGACTAGCGGGGAACAATGAGCAGTTCTTC
j_call: TRBJ2-5; v_call: TRBV2; cdr3_length: 14; clone_size: NA; d_call: NA; cdr3_aa: CASRDRGGEETQYF; cdr3_nt: TGTGCCAGCAGGGATAGGGGGGGGGAGGAGACCCAGTACTTC
j_call: TRBJ2-3; v_call: TRBV18; cdr3_length: 12; clone_size: NA; d_call: NA; cdr3_aa: CASSPNTDTQYF; cdr3_nt: TGTGCCAGCTCACCCAACACAGATACGCAGTATTTT
j_call: TRBJ1-1; v_call: TRBV6-5; cdr3_length: 16; clone_size: NA; d_call: TRBD1; cdr3_aa: CASSYSRQGRNTEAFF; cdr3_nt: TGTGCCAGCAGTTACTCCAGACAGGGAAGGAACACTGAAGCTTTCTTT
j_call: TRBJ2-7; v_call: TRBV7-2; cdr3_length: 15; clone_size: NA; d_call: TRBD2; cdr3_aa: CASSPGAGLPYEQYF; cdr3_nt: TGTGCCAGCAGCCCAGGAGCGGGGCTACCCTACGAGCAGTACTTC
j_call: TRBJ1-5; v_call: TRBV13; cdr3_length: 15; clone_size: NA; d_call: TRBD1; cdr3_aa: CASSLGGTGGQPQHF; cdr3_nt: TGTGCCAGCAGCTTAGGGGGGACAGGGGGACAGCCCCAGCATTTT
j_call: TRBJ1-5; v_call: TRBV6-1; cdr3_length: 13; clone_size: NA; d_call: NA; cdr3_aa: CANGVSLAQPQHF; cdr3_nt: TGTGCCAACGGGGTGTCTCTCGCGCAGCCCCAGCATTTT
j_call: TRBJ2-3; v_call: TRBV19; cdr3_length: 19; clone_size: NA; d_call: NA; cdr3_aa: CASSARQIRRAEHTDTQYF; cdr3_nt: TGTGCCAGTAGTGCCCGACAGATCCGGAGGGCCGAACACACGGATACGCAGTATTTT
j_call: TRBJ2-6; v_call: TRBV7-3; cdr3_length: 15; clone_size: NA; d_call: NA; cdr3_aa: CASSPRFSGANVLTF; cdr3_nt: TGTGCCAGCAGCCCTAGGTTCTCTGGGGCCAACGTCCTGACTTTC
j_call: TRBJ2-7; v_call: TRBV6-1; cdr3_length: 14; clone_size: NA; d_call: NA; cdr3_aa: CASSPRGTFYEQYF; cdr3_nt: TGTGCCAGCAGTCCGCGGGGCACGTTCTACGAGCAGTACTTC
j_call: TRBJ2-7; v_call: TRBV7-9; cdr3_length: 11; clone_size: NA; d_call: NA; cdr3_aa: CASSTSYEQYF; cdr3_nt: TGTGCCAGCAGCACCTCCTACGAGCAGTACTTC
j_call: TRBJ1-2; v_call: TRBV30; cdr3_length: 13; clone_size: once; d_call: NA; cdr3_aa: CAWSVGGGIGYTF; cdr3_nt: TGTGCCTGGAGTGTCGGGGGGGGGATTGGCTACACCTTC
j_call: TRBJ1-2; v_call: TRBV7-2; cdr3_length: 15; clone_size: few; d_call: TRBD1; cdr3_aa: CASSLSGQGAGGYTF; cdr3_nt: TGTGCCAGCAGCTTAAGCGGGCAGGGGGCTGGAGGCTACACCTTC
j_call: TRBJ2-2; v_call: TRBV28; cdr3_length: 15; clone_size: NA; d_call: NA; cdr3_aa: CASSLMSMNTGELFF; cdr3_nt: TGTGCCAGCAGTTTGATGAGTATGAACACCGGGGAGCTGTTTTTT
j_call: TRBJ2-1; v_call: TRBV5-1; cdr3_length: 15; clone_size: NA; d_call: TRBD2; cdr3_aa: CASSGGGGVGNEQFF; cdr3_nt: TGCGCCAGCAGCGGAGGCGGGGGGGTTGGAAATGAGCAGTTCTTC
j_call: TRBJ1-5; v_call: TRBV19; cdr3_length: 15; clone_size: NA; d_call: TRBD1; cdr3_aa: CASRVDRASNQPQHF; cdr3_nt: TGTGCCAGTAGGGTGGACAGGGCTAGCAATCAGCCCCAGCATTTT
j_call: TRBJ1-5; v_call: TRBV29-1; cdr3_length: 14; clone_size: NA; d_call: NA; cdr3_aa: CSVERRHSNQPQHF; cdr3_nt: TGCAGCGTTGAGCGACGACATAGCAATCAGCCCCAGCATTTT
j_call: TRBJ2-7; v_call: TRBV19; cdr3_length: 15; clone_size: NA; d_call: TRBD2; cdr3_aa: CASTPRGTRGGEQYF; cdr3_nt: TGTGCCAGTACCCCGAGAGGGACTAGGGGAGGCGAGCAGTACTTC
j_call: TRBJ1-5; v_call: TRBV7-2; cdr3_length: 16; clone_size: NA; d_call: NA; cdr3_aa: CASSLVTAVSNQPQHF; cdr3_nt: TGTGCCAGCAGCTTAGTGACAGCTGTTAGCAATCAGCCCCAGCATTTT
j_call: TRBJ1-2; v_call: TRBV7-2; cdr3_length: 13; clone_size: NA; d_call: NA; cdr3_aa: CASSRRGIDGYTF; cdr3_nt: TGTGCCAGCAGCCGGCGGGGGATTGATGGCTACACCTTC
j_call: TRBJ2-5; v_call: TRBV14; cdr3_length: 16; clone_size: NA; d_call: TRBD2; cdr3_aa: CASSQGNSGVQETQYF; cdr3_nt: TGTGCCAGCAGCCAAGGGAATAGCGGGGTCCAAGAGACCCAGTACTTC
j_call: TRBJ1-1; v_call: TRBV7-2; cdr3_length: 13; clone_size: NA; d_call: NA; cdr3_aa: CASSLGSNTEAFF; cdr3_nt: TGTGCCAGCAGCTTAGGGAGCAACACTGAAGCTTTCTTT
j_call: TRBJ2-7; v_call: TRBV5-4; cdr3_length: 16; clone_size: NA; d_call: TRBD1; cdr3_aa: CASSLGDRGDPYEQYF; cdr3_nt: TGTGCCAGCAGCTTAGGGGACAGGGGGGACCCCTACGAGCAGTACTTC
j_call: TRBJ2-7; v_call: TRBV20-1; cdr3_length: 11; clone_size: NA; d_call: TRBD1; cdr3_aa: CSAEGAGEQYF; cdr3_nt: TGCAGTGCAGAGGGGGCGGGCGAGCAGTACTTC
j_call: TRBJ2-7; v_call: TRBV6-5; cdr3_length: 13; clone_size: NA; d_call: TRBD1; cdr3_aa: CASTERQGFPRYF; cdr3_nt: TGTGCCAGCACGGAACGACAGGGATTTCCTCGGTACTTC
j_call: TRBJ1-4; v_call: TRBV6-6; cdr3_length: 11; clone_size: few; d_call: NA; cdr3_aa: CPNRNNEKLFF; cdr3_nt: TGTCCAAACAGGAATAATGAAAAACTGTTTTTT
j_call: TRBJ1-1; v_call: TRBV2; cdr3_length: 14; clone_size: NA; d_call: NA; cdr3_aa: CASSFEKRGTEAFF; cdr3_nt: TGTGCCAGCAGTTTTGAGAAAAGAGGCACTGAAGCTTTCTTT
j_call: TRBJ1-2; v_call: TRBV9; cdr3_length: 15; clone_size: once; d_call: TRBD1; cdr3_aa: CASSPQTGDLGGYTF; cdr3_nt: TGTGCCAGCAGCCCCCAGACAGGGGATCTTGGTGGCTACACCTTC
j_call: TRBJ2-5; v_call: TRBV5-4; cdr3_length: 17; clone_size: NA; d_call: TRBD2; cdr3_aa: CASSPGLAGSIQETQYF; cdr3_nt: TGTGCCAGCAGCCCGGGACTAGCGGGGAGTATCCAAGAGACCCAGTACTTC
j_call: TRBJ1-2; v_call: TRBV7-9; cdr3_length: 15; clone_size: NA; d_call: TRBD1; cdr3_aa: CASSLARTGEDGYTF; cdr3_nt: TGTGCCAGCAGCTTAGCGCGAACAGGGGAGGATGGCTACACCTTC
j_call: TRBJ1-1; v_call: TRBV7-3; cdr3_length: 15; clone_size: once; d_call: NA; cdr3_aa: CASSLTGGAQTEAFF; cdr3_nt: TGTGCCAGCAGCTTAACGGGCGGGGCTCAGACTGAAGCTTTCTTT
j_call: TRBJ2-3; v_call: TRBV18; cdr3_length: 12; clone_size: NA; d_call: TRBD1; cdr3_aa: CASSPGTESQYF; cdr3_nt: TGTGCCAGCTCACCGGGGACAGAGAGTCAGTATTTT
j_call: TRBJ2-1; v_call: TRBV6-1; cdr3_length: 16; clone_size: few; d_call: NA; cdr3_aa: CASSAFAGNSYNEQFF; cdr3_nt: TGTGCCAGCAGTGCCTTCGCGGGGAACTCCTACAATGAGCAGTTCTTC
j_call: TRBJ1-5; v_call: TRBV5-8; cdr3_length: 15; clone_size: NA; d_call: NA; cdr3_aa: CASSPRRTGNQPQHF; cdr3_nt: TGTGCCAGCAGCCCCCGACGGACAGGCAATCAGCCCCAGCATTTT
j_call: TRBJ1-1; v_call: TRBV2; cdr3_length: 15; clone_size: NA; d_call: NA; cdr3_aa: CASSQGGVGNTEAFF; cdr3_nt: TGTGCCAGCAGTCAAGGGGGGGTTGGGAACACTGAAGCTTTCTTT
j_call: TRBJ1-5; v_call: TRBV7-2; cdr3_length: 13; clone_size: NA; d_call: NA; cdr3_aa: CASSRQYNQPQHF; cdr3_nt: TGTGCCAGCAGCCGACAGTACAATCAGCCCCAGCATTTT
j_call: TRBJ1-1; v_call: TRBV5-1; cdr3_length: 16; clone_size: NA; d_call: TRBD1; cdr3_aa: CASSAGTGKGDTEAFF; cdr3_nt: TGCGCCAGCAGCGCCGGGACAGGGAAGGGGGACACTGAAGCTTTCTTT
j_call: TRBJ1-5; v_call: TRBV6-5; cdr3_length: 15; clone_size: NA; d_call: TRBD1; cdr3_aa: CASSGTGGPYQPQHF; cdr3_nt: TGTGCCAGCAGTGGGACAGGGGGCCCCTATCAGCCCCAGCATTTT
j_call: TRBJ1-2; v_call: TRBV7-9; cdr3_length: 14; clone_size: NA; d_call: NA; cdr3_aa: CASSSDSLLYGYTF; cdr3_nt: TGTGCCAGCAGCTCGGACAGCCTACTCTATGGCTACACCTTC